This T cell receptor (beta chain) was documented in a study of OX40 agonist ivuxolimab in advanced cancers. Across the whole study: People in dose escalation had one of these cancers: hepatocellular carcinoma, melanoma, renal cell or head and neck cancer. Points from the study as a whole: Dose levels from 0.1 to 3.0 mg/kg saw CD4+ and CD8+ blood T cells expand clonally by week 6.

This clone was picked up one time. Its antigen is undetermined. V was clipped by 5 bases and J by 8 bases; unmatched bases: 7. Germline values: CDR1 SGHNT, CDR2 YENEEA. The CDR3 contains 14 residues. Samples were taken at baseline and on day 1 of cycles 4 and 7. TCRdb's copy holds only in-frame clones and misses some; the assay was immunoSEQ multiplex PCR. The sample lists about 74,000 clones; 84% were seen once. This chain connects TRBV11-3 to TRBJ1-2; 11 positions agree with TRBD1. The sequencing here drew on CD4+ or CD8+ T cells sorted from blood, taken in a trial of the OX40 agonist ivuxolimab. This clonotype was obtained from an adult with an advanced solid tumor such as melanoma, head and neck, liver or kidney cancer. The CDR3 DNA reads as TGTGCCAGCAGCCCCTCGGACAGGGGGCGAGGCTACACCTTC. This gives the protein CASSPSDRGRGYTF.